The 26 T cell receptor beta chains in this list originate from one sample, sequenced in a study of blood T cell repertoires in COVID-19. TCRdb's table, derived via immunoSEQ multiplex PCR, lists solely in-frame clones and lacks some. The table lists 150,000 or so clones, over 65% of them singletons. The sample was peripheral blood. The receptors come from a woman of 80 years or more with acute or convalescent COVID-19.

This chain connects TRBV30 to TRBJ2-3; 7 bases are shared with TRBD2. There are 14 residues in the CDR3. With V trimmed by 0 bases and J by 9 bases, 9 bases remained unmatched. Germline CDR1 is GTSNPN and CDR2 is SVGIG (reference sequence). The CDR3 protein is CAWSVGGSGGTQYF. The CDR3 DNA follows: TGTGCCTGGAGTGTTGGCGGGAGTGGTGGCACGCAGTATTTT.

The V gene is TRBV6-5, the J gene TRBJ2-2; TRBD2 is a possible D gene (5 bases). CDR1 and CDR2 from the germline V gene are MNHEY and SVGAGI. Trimming removed 5 bases at V and 2 bases at J, with 12 bases between. CDR3 length: 15 residues. The CDR3 here is CASSRTGINTGELFF. The CDR3 region has the DNA TGTGCCAGCAGTCGTACCGGGATAAACACCGGGGAGCTGTTTTTT.

The V call is TRBV18, the J call TRBJ2-2; TRBD1 agrees at 9 bases. V dropped 4 bases and J dropped 0; count of bases not matched to a gene: 0. CDR3 length equals 15 residues. Germline V gene lookup returns CDR1 KGHSH and CDR2 LQKENI. CDR3 amino acids: CASSRTGANTGELFF. The CDR3 nucleotides read TGTGCCAGCTCACGGACAGGGGCGAACACCGGGGAGCTGTTTTTT.

The V call is TRBV12-3 or TRBV12-4, the J call TRBJ1-5; 7 bases are shared with TRBD1. V trimming: 8 bases; J trimming: 9 bases; junction bases outside the gene matches: 7. The CDR3 loop spans 12 amino acids. This CDR3 reads CASRQGRGPQHF. Written as DNA, the CDR3 is TGTGCCAGCCGACAGGGCCGAGGGCCCCAGCATTTT.

The chain is built from TRBV24-1 and TRBJ2-1, with D perhaps matching TRBD2 (6 bases). Trimming stripped 0 bases from V and 0 bases from J, with 11 bases between. Germline-derived CDR1 and CDR2 are KGHDR and SFDVKD. CDR3 size: 17 residues. CDR3: CATSDLWAGSSYNEQFF. Written as DNA, the CDR3 is TGTGCCACCAGTGATTTGTGGGCGGGAAGCTCCTACAATGAGCAGTTCTTC.

J is TRBJ2-3 and V is TRBV9; a weak D match, TRBD2 (5 bases). The CDR3 length is 15 residues. Trimming shortened V by 0 bases and J by 3 bases, and 11 bases separated the two germline ends. CDR1 and CDR2 (germline): SGDLS, YYNGEE. The CDR3 nucleotides are TGTGCCAGCAGCGTAGCCGGACTGAAGACAGATACGCAGTATTTT. Residues: CASSVAGLKTDTQYF.

The chain links TRBV28 to TRBJ2-1; the match to TRBD2 covers 10 bases. The germline gives CDR1 MDHEN, CDR2 SYDVKM. J lost 4 bases, V lost 5 bases, and 8 bases had no gene match. There are 16 residues in the CDR3. Here the CDR3 reads CASSPWTSGKYNEQFF. The DNA for the CDR3 is TGTGCCAGCAGTCCGTGGACTAGCGGAAAATACAATGAGCAGTTCTTC.

The chain joins TRBV5-6 to TRBJ2-2; D unresolved. V dropped 1 base and J dropped 0 bases, with 7 bases sitting between them. CDR3 length: 15 amino acids. Germline CDR1 reads SGHDT; CDR2 reads YYEEEE. CDR3 nucleotides: TGTGCCAGCAGCTTGTGGCCTGCGAACACCGGGGAGCTGTTTTTT. Its protein product is CASSLWPANTGELFF.

The rearrangement joins TRBV19 to TRBJ2-3; 10 nucleotides agree with TRBD1. J was trimmed by 4 bases and V by 3 bases; bases with no gene match: 4. Germline CDR1 reads LNHDA; CDR2 reads SQIVND (reference sequence). The CDR3 is 15 amino acids. The CDR3 is CASSMDRGYADTQYF. In DNA form, the CDR3 reads TGTGCCAGTAGTATGGACAGGGGGTACGCAGATACGCAGTATTTT. The full variable domain, with the rest looked up from reference TRBV19 and TRBJ2-3, is DGGITQSPKYLFRKEGQNVTLSCEQNLNHDAMYWYRQDPGQGLRLIYYSQIVNDFQKGDIAEGYSVSREKKESFPLTVTSAQKNPTAFYLCASSMDRGYADTQYFGPGTRLTVL.

The chain joins TRBV2 to TRBJ1-4; TRBD1 matches 10 bases. Germline values: CDR1 SNHLY, CDR2 FYNNEI. The CDR3 is 16 residues long. With V trimmed by 6 bases and J by 0 bases, 4 bases remained unmatched. CDR3 sequence: CASSHGTGATNEKLFF. The CDR3 coding sequence is TGTGCCAGCAGCCACGGGACAGGGGCAACTAATGAAAAACTGTTTTTT.

This clone came up once. The rearrangement joins TRBV18 to TRBJ2-3; 12 bases match TRBD2. The CDR3 length is 17 residues. V was clipped by 2 bases and J by 4 bases; unmatched bases: 7. The germline V gene encodes CDR1 KGHSH and CDR2 LQKENI. CDR3 coding DNA: TGTGCCAGCTCACCATCGACTAGCGGGAGTTCTGCAGATACGCAGTATTTT. Translation: CASSPSTSGSSADTQYF.

V and J are TRBV28 and TRBJ2-1; TRBD1 aligns across 8 bases. The germline CDR1 and CDR2 sequences are MDHEN and SYDVKM. This CDR3 contains 15 residues. Germline trimming cut 3 bases from V and 4 bases from J; bases unmatched to any gene: 5. In DNA form, the CDR3 reads TGTGCCAGCAGTTTCGGGACAGGAGATTACAATGAGCAGTTCTTC. It codes for CASSFGTGDYNEQFF.

This clone was detected a few times. The rearrangement links TRBV27 to TRBJ2-7, with 9 positions matching TRBD1. V lost 6 bases and J lost 2; bases outside the gene matches: 5. Germline CDR1 and CDR2: MNHEY and SMNVEV (reference sequence). CDR3 length: 14 residues. This CDR3 reads CASRWGQGAYEQYF. The CDR3 bases are TGTGCCAGCAGATGGGGACAGGGTGCCTACGAGCAGTACTTC.

This clone is labeled medium-sized. J is TRBJ1-6 and V is TRBV30, with TRBD1 matching 9 bases. With V trimmed by 3 bases and J by 9 bases, 6 bases remained unmatched. Germline V gene data show CDR1 as GTSNPN and CDR2 as SVGIG (reference sequence). This CDR3 comprises 14 residues. Written as DNA, the CDR3 is TGTGCCTGGAGCCGGGACAGGGACGGTTCACCCCTCCACTTT. It specifies CAWSRDRDGSPLHF.

This clone was observed a handful of times. The chain joins TRBV15 to TRBJ1-4, with D perhaps matching TRBD1 (5 bases). V was shortened by 0 bases and J by 6 bases, with 11 bases between the two germline ends. The CDR3 extends over 15 amino acids. Germline values: CDR1 LNHNV, CDR2 YYDKDF (reference sequence). CDR3 sequence: CATSRDVGRDEKLFF. The DNA for the CDR3 is TGTGCCACCAGCAGAGATGTAGGCAGGGATGAAAAACTGTTTTTT.

The chain combines TRBV10-2 with TRBJ2-1; 7 nucleotides agree with TRBD1. Germline V gene data show CDR1 as WSHSY and CDR2 as SAAADI. CDR3 size: 13 residues. J was trimmed by 4 bases and V by 5 bases; bases with no gene match: 2. This chain's CDR3 is CASSRGQYNEQFF. The CDR3 nucleotides read TGCGCCAGCAGTAGGGGGCAATACAATGAGCAGTTCTTC.

This chain joins TRBV29-1 and TRBJ1-2; 8 positions match TRBD1. Germline CDR1 reads SQVTM; CDR2 reads ANQGSEA. The junction had 15 bases not matched to a gene; V was cut back by 5 bases and J by 4 bases. This CDR3 comprises 16 residues. The CDR3 region is CSVKNNGQGSGYGYTF. In DNA, the CDR3 is TGCAGCGTTAAAAATAACGGACAGGGAAGTGGCTATGGCTACACCTTC.

This chain connects TRBV18 to TRBJ2-7; 11 positions agree with TRBD1. The CDR3 runs to 13 residues. Germline values: CDR1 KGHSH, CDR2 LQKENI. J gave up 6 bases and V 8 bases, and 6 bases lay outside the gene matches. This CDR3 is CASLRDRGSEQYF. For the CDR3, the DNA is TGTGCCAGCCTCCGGGACAGGGGGTCCGAGCAGTACTTC. Together with reference TRBV18 and TRBJ2-7, the CDR3 gives the full variable domain: NAGVMQNPRHLVRRRGQEARLRCSPMKGHSHVYWYRQLPEEGLKFMVYLQKENIIDESGMPKERFSAEFPKEGPSILRIQQVVRGDSAAYFCASLRDRGSEQYFGPGTRLTVT.

The CDR3 region is CASSLLTSPGELFF. The CDR3 nucleotides are TGTGCCAGCAGCTTACTGACTTCCCCCGGGGAGCTGTTTTTT. V usage is TRBV11-3 and J usage is TRBJ2-2, with D hard to call. CDR1 SGHNT and CDR2 YENEEA come from the germline V gene. The CDR3 extends over 14 amino acids. V was clipped by 2 bases and J by 6 bases, with 10 bases between them.

The chain uses TRBV9 and TRBJ2-3; no definite D call. Germline V lookup: CDR1 SGDLS, CDR2 YYNGEE. The CDR3 length is 15 residues. The ends were cut back, 0 bases at V and 0 bases at J, with 8 bases in the middle. CDR3 protein: CASSVAVHSTDTQYF. CDR3 in DNA: TGTGCCAGCAGCGTAGCAGTCCATAGCACAGATACGCAGTATTTT.

This chain connects TRBV4-2 to TRBJ1-5; maybe TRBD1 (6 bases). CDR1 and CDR2 (germline): LGHNA, YNFKEQ. This CDR3 has 15 amino acids. With 4 bases removed from V and 7 bases from J, the gap between germline ends came to 17 bases. This CDR3 is CASSLRDNLRQPQHF. In DNA form, the CDR3 reads TGTGCCAGCAGCCTCCGGGACAATCTGAGACAGCCCCAGCATTTT.

The chain recombines TRBV2 with TRBJ1-2, with a possible D match to TRBD1 (5 bases). Germline V gene data show CDR1 as SNHLY and CDR2 as FYNNEI. The CDR3 runs to 14 residues. V gave up 6 bases and J gave up 1 base, with 12 bases separating them. Here the CDR3 DNA reads TGTGCCAGCAGCGGGTGGGGCGGTAACTATGGCTACACCTTC. This codes for CASSGWGGNYGYTF.

V usage is TRBV9 and J usage is TRBJ2-5, with 7 bases identical to TRBD2. V was clipped by 0 bases and J by 4 bases; unmatched bases: 3. CDR3 size: 14 residues. CDR1 is SGDLS and CDR2 is YYNGEE in the germline V gene. DNA for the CDR3: TGTGCCAGCAGCGTAGAGAGCGGGACAGAGACCCAGTACTTC. Translation: CASSVESGTETQYF.

This sequence joins TRBV29-1 and TRBJ1-2; D is possibly TRBD1 (5 bases). The V gene's germline CDR1 is SQVTM and CDR2 ANQGSEA. V gave up 2 bases and J gave up 8 bases, with 12 bases separating them. The CDR3 totals 12 residues. CDR3 sequence: CSVEKGSRGYTF. The CDR3 coding sequence is TGCAGCGTTGAAAAGGGGTCTCGGGGCTACACCTTC.

V and J are TRBV14 and TRBJ1-1; D is unresolved. The length of the CDR3 is 15 residues. The V gene's germline CDR1 is SGHDN and CDR2 FVKESK. Deletions cut 0 bases from V and 1 base from J, with 9 bases between. The CDR3 protein is CASSQDHAGNTEAFF. DNA of the CDR3: TGTGCCAGCAGCCAAGATCACGCCGGGAACACTGAAGCTTTCTTT.

This chain links TRBV2 with TRBJ1-1, with 7 bases that match TRBD1. With V trimmed by 4 bases and J by 2 bases, 7 bases remained unmatched. Per the germline V gene, CDR1 is SNHLY and CDR2 is FYNNEI. This CDR3 is built from 15 residues. CDR3 amino acids: CASSARDSGNTEAFF. In DNA form, the CDR3 reads TGTGCCAGCAGTGCCCGGGACAGCGGAAACACTGAAGCTTTCTTT.